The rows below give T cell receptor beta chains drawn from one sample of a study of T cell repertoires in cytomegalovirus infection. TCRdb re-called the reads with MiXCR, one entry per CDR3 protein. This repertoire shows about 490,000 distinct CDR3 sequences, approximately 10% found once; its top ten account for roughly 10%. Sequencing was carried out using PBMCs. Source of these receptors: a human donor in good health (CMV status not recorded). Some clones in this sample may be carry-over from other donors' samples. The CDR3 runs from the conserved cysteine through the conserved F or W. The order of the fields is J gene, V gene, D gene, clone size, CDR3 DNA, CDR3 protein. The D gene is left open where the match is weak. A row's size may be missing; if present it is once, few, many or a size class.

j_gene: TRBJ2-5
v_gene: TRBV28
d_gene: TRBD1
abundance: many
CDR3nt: TGTGCCGCCAACCCAACAGGGGGTGACGAAGAGACCCAGTACTTC
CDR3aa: CAANPTGGDEETQYF

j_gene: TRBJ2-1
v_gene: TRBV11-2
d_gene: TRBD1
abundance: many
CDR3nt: TGTGCCAGCAGCTTGGGGACAGTACAGGTGGAGTGGTTCGGAATTGAGGAGTTCTTC
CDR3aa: CASSLGTVQVEWFGIEEFF

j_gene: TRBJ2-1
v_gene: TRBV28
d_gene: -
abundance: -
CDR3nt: TGTGCCAGCAGTCCTCGACCTGGCCTGTTCTTC
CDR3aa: CASSPRPGLFF

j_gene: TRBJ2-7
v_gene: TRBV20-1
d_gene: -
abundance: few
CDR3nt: TGCAGTGCTGCACCCCCCGGGAGAGGGCTTCGAACCTACGAGCAGTACTTC
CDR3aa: CSAAPPGRGLRTYEQYF

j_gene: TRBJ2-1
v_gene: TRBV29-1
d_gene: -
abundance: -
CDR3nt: TGCAGCGTAGACCGGGACTCCTTTCCGCAGTTCTTC
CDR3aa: CSVDRDSFPQFF

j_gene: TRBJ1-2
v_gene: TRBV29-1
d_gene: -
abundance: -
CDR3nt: TGCAGCGTTGAAGAGGGGTGGGGCTACACCTTC
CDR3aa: CSVEEGWGYTF

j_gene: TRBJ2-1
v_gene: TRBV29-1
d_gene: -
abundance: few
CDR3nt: TGCAGCGTTGGGAGGGACGGTCCCTACAATGAGCAGTTCTTC
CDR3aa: CSVGRDGPYNEQFF

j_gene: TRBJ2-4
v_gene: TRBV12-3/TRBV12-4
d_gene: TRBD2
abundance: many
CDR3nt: TGTGCCAGCAGCCCCGGGGGACTAGCGAGAGCAGGCATTCAGTACTTC
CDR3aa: CASSPGGLARAGIQYF

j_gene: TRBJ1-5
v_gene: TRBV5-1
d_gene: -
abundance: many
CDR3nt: TGTGCCAGCAGCTTAGACCTTAATCAGCCCCAGCATTTT
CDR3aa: CASSLDLNQPQHF

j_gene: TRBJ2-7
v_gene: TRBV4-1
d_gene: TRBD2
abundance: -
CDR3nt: TGCGCCAGCAGCCAAGAACGACTAGCGGGAGGGGAGCAGTACTTC
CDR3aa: CASSQERLAGGEQYF

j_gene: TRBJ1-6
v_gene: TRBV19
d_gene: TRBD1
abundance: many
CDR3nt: TGTGCCAGTAGTTCGACAGGGAATAATTCACCCCTCCACTTT
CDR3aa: CASSSTGNNSPLHF

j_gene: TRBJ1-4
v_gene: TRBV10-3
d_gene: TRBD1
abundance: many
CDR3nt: TGTGCCACCTCCACAGGGGAGGGGAGTGAAAAACTGTTTTTT
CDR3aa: CATSTGEGSEKLFF

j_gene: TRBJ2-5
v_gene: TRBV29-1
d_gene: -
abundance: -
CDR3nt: TGCAGCGTTCTCGGGATAGGAGAGACCCAGTACTTC
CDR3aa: CSVLGIGETQYF

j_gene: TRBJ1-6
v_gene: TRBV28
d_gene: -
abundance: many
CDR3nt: TGTGCCAGCAGTATTCTCGCGACTGGGAGCTCCTATAATTCACCCCTCCACTTT
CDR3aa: CASSILATGSSYNSPLHF

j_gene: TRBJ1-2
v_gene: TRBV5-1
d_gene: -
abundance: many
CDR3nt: TGCGCCAGCAGCCGCCTTCCCGACATTAACTATGGCTACACCTTC
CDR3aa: CASSRLPDINYGYTF

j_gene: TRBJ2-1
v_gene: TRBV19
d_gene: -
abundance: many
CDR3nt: TGTGCCAGTAGTATAGCGGAGGGAAATGAGCAGTTCTTC
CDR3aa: CASSIAEGNEQFF

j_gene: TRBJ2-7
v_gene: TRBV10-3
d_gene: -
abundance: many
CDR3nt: TGTGCCATCGGCAAGGGGCCGTACGAGCAGTACTTC
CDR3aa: CAIGKGPYEQYF

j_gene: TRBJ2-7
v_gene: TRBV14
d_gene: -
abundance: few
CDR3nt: TGTGCCAGCAGCCACACTACTTGGGGGGCCTTCTCCTACGAGCAGTACTTC
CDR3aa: CASSHTTWGAFSYEQYF

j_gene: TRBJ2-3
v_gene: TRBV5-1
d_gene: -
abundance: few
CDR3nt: TGCGCCAGCAGCTTCACTTTCACAGATACGCAGTATTTT
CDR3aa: CASSFTFTDTQYF

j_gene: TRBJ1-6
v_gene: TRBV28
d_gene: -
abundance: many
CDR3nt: TGTGCCAGCGGGTCGAATAATTCACCCCTCCACTTT
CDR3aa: CASGSNNSPLHF

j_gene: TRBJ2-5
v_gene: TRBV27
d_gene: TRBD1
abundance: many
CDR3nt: TGTGCCAGCAGTTACATCAAACCGGGACAGGGGGCTACGACCCAGTACTTC
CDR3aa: CASSYIKPGQGATTQYF

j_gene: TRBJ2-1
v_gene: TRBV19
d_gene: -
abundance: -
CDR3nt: TGTGCCAGTAGTATCCCTACAAGGGGCACAGATGAGCAGTTCTTC
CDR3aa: CASSIPTRGTDEQFF

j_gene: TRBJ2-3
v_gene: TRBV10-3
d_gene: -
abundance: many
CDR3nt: TGTGCCATCAGTGCCAACACGGCAGATACGCAGTATTTT
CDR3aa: CAISANTADTQYF

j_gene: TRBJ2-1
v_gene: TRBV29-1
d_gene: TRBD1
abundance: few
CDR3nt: TGCAGCCTAGGGACAGGGGACAATGAGCAGTTCTTC
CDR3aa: CSLGTGDNEQFF

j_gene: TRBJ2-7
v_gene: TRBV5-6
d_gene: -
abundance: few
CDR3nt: TGTGCCAGCAGCTCCACAGGGCTTTACGAGCAGTACTTC
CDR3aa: CASSSTGLYEQYF

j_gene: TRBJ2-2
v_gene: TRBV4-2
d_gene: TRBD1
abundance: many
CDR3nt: TGTGCCAGCAGCCTAGAAGCCGGAACCGGGACAGCCACCGGGGAGCTGTTTTTT
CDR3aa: CASSLEAGTGTATGELFF

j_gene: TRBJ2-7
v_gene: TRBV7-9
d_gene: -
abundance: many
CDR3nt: TGTGCCAGCAGCCACGATGTCGAAAGCTACGAGCAGTACTTC
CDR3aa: CASSHDVESYEQYF

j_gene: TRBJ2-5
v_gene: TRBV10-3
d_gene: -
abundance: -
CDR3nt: TGTGCCATCAAGGGGAGTGGGGAGACCCAGTACTTC
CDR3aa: CAIKGSGETQYF

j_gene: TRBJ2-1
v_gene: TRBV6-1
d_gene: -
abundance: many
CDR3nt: TGTGCCAGCATCTACACGGGGGGCGGGGGCTCCTACAATGAGCAGTTCTTC
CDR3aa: CASIYTGGGGSYNEQFF

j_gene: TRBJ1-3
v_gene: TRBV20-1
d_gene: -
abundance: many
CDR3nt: TGCAGTGCCGCCCCTCCCGGGGTTGGGAACACCATATATTTT
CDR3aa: CSAAPPGVGNTIYF

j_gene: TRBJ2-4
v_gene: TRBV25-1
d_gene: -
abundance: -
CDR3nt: TGTGCCAGCACCACCCGGACCAGAAAAGCCAAAAACATTCAGTACTTC
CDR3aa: CASTTRTRKAKNIQYF

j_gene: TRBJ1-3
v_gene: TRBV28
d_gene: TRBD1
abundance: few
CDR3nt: TGTGCCAGCAGTCTGTGGACAGGGGCCTCTGGAAACACCATATATTTT
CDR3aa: CASSLWTGASGNTIYF

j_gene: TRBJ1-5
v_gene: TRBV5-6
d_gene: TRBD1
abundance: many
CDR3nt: TGTGCCAGCAGCCCCTCAGGGGGACAGTTCTACCAGCCCCAGCATTTT
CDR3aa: CASSPSGGQFYQPQHF

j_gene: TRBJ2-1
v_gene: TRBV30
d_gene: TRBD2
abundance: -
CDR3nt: TGTGCCTGGAGTGTACCGGGACTAGCCTCTCTCAATGAGCAGTTCTTC
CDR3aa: CAWSVPGLASLNEQFF

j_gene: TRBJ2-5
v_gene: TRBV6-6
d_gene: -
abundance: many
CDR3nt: TGTGCCAGCAGTTACTCCGACTTCCAAGAGACCCAGTACTTC
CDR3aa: CASSYSDFQETQYF

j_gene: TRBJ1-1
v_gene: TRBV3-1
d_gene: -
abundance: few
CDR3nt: TGTGCCAGCACCTCCCGGAGGATGAACACTGAAGCTTTCTTT
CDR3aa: CASTSRRMNTEAFF

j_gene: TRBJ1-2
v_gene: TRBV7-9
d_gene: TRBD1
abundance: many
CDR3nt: TGTGCCAGCAGCGGAGGGACAGCGTACTATGGCTACACCTTC
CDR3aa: CASSGGTAYYGYTF

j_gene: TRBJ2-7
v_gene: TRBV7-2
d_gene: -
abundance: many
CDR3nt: TGTGCCAGCAGCTTTCCAGGAGCCCCCTACGAGCAGTACTTC
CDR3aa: CASSFPGAPYEQYF

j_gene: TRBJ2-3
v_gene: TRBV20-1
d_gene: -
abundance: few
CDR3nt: TGCAGTGCTACAGTTACAGATACGCAGTATTTT
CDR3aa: CSATVTDTQYF

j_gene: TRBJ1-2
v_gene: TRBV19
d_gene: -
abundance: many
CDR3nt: TGTGCCAGTACCCTGACCCTCATCGCCGCGGGACATGGCTACACCTTC
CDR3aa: CASTLTLIAAGHGYTF

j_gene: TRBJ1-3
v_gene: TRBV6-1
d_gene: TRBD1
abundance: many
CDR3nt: TGTGCCAGCAGTGGGGACAGACTCTCTGGAAACACCATATATTTT
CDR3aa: CASSGDRLSGNTIYF

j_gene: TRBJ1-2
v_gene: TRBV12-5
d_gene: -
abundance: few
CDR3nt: TGTGCTAGTGGTTTGGTACGGGGGATGGACGGCTACACCTTC
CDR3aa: CASGLVRGMDGYTF

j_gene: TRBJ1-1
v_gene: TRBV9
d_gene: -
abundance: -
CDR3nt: TGTGCCAGCAGCGTAGGCTCCGTCACTGAAGCTTTCTTT
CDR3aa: CASSVGSVTEAFF

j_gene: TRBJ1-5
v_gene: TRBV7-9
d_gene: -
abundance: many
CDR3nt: TGTGCCAGAGTACAGGAATTTAACCAGCCCCAGCATTTT
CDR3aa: CARVQEFNQPQHF

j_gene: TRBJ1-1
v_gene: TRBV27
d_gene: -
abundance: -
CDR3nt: TGTGCCAGCAGGGACGCCTCCGGAGCTTTCTTT
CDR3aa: CASRDASGAFF

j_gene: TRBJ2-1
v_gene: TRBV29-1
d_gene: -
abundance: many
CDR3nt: TGCAGTATCCACGGGGCAGGGTATAGGGACAATGAGCAGTTCTTC
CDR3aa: CSIHGAGYRDNEQFF

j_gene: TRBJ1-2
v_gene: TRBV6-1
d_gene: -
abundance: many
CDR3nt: TGTGCCAGCAGTTTGGAAGGGAGCGCCTATGGCTACACCTTC
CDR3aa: CASSLEGSAYGYTF

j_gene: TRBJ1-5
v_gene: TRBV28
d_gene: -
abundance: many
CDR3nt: TGTGCCAGCAGTTCCCAACAGGTCATTCAGCCCCAGCATTTT
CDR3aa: CASSSQQVIQPQHF

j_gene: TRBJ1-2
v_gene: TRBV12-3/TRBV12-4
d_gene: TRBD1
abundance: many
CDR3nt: TGTGCCAGCAGTTCCTCCTGGGGACAGGGGGCGGATGGCTACACCTTC
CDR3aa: CASSSSWGQGADGYTF

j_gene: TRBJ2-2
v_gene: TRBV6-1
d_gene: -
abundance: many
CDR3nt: TGTGCCAGCAGTGGGGCGCGCTACACCGGGGAGCTGTTTTTT
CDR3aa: CASSGARYTGELFF

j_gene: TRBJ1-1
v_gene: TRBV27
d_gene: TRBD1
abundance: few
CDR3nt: TGTGCCAGCAGTACACGACAGGGTGGGACTGAAGCTTTCTTT
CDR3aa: CASSTRQGGTEAFF

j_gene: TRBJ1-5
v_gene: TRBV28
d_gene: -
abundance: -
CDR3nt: TGTGCCAGCAGTTTATTAGTGAGCAATCAGCCCCAGCATTTT
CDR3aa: CASSLLVSNQPQHF

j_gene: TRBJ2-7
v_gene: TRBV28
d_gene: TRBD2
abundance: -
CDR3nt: TGTGCCAGCAGTTTTATAAAGCGGGGGGTCTACGAGCAGTACTTC
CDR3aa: CASSFIKRGVYEQYF

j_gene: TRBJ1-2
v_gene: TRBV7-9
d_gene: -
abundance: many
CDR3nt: TGTGCCAGCAGCTTAGACCACACCCTCGTAAACTATGGCTACACCTTC
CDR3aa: CASSLDHTLVNYGYTF